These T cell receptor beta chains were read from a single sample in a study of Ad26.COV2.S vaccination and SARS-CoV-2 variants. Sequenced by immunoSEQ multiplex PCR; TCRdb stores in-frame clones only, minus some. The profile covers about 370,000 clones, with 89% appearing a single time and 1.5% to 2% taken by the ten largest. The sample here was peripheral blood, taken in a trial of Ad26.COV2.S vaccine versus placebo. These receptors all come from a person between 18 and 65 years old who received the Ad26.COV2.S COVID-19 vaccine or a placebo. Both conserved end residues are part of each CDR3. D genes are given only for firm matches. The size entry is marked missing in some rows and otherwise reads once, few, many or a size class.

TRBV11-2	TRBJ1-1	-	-	CASSPGAGAGEAFF	TGTGCCAGCAGCCCGGGGGCGGGGGCTGGTGAAGCTTTCTTT
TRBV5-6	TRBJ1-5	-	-	CASSLDGEQPQHF	TGTGCCAGCAGCTTGGATGGGGAACAGCCCCAGCATTTT
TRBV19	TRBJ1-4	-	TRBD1	CASSTGDRPTNEKLFF	TGTGCCAGTAGTACAGGGGACAGACCAACTAATGAAAAACTGTTTTTT
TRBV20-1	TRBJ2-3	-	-	CSASITDTQYF	TGCAGTGCAAGCATCACAGATACGCAGTATTTT
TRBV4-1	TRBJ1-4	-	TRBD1	CASSQTGTANEKLFF	TGCGCCAGCAGCCAAACCGGGACAGCTAATGAAAAACTGTTTTTT
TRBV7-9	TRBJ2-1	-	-	CASSLKSSYNEQFF	TGTGCCAGCAGCTTAAAGAGCTCCTACAATGAGCAGTTCTTC
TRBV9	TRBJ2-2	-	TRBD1	CASSVGYRGTGAGELFF	TGTGCCAGCAGCGTAGGATATCGGGGGACAGGGGCCGGGGAGCTGTTTTTT
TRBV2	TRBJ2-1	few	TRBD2	CASRPSGSNEQFF	TGTGCCAGCAGGCCTAGCGGGAGTAATGAGCAGTTCTTC
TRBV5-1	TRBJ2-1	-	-	CASRKTLDEQFF	TGCGCCAGCAGGAAAACCTTGGATGAGCAGTTCTTC
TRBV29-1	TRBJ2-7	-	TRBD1	CSVLAFYTGQGDEQYF	TGCAGCGTCTTGGCCTTCTATACCGGACAGGGCGACGAGCAGTACTTC
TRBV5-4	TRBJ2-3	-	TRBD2	CASSPSGSLEDTQYF	TGTGCCAGCAGCCCGAGCGGGAGCCTTGAAGATACGCAGTATTTT
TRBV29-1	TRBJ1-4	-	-	CSVQGATNEKLFF	TGCAGCGTTCAGGGAGCAACTAATGAAAAACTGTTTTTT
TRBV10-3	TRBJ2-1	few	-	CAISESKTGKEFF	TGTGCCATCAGTGAGTCAAAGACTGGGAAGGAGTTCTTC
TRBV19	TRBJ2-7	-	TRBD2	CASSILPTSGSKNEQYF	TGTGCCAGTAGTATTCTCCCGACTAGCGGGAGCAAAAACGAGCAGTACTTC
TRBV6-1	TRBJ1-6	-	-	CASSDTSRTPLHF	TGTGCCAGCAGTGATACTTCGCGGACACCCCTCCACTTT
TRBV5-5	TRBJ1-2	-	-	CASSFQLTETYGYTF	TGTGCCAGCAGCTTCCAGTTGACAGAAACCTATGGCTACACCTTC